This entry lists 19 T cell receptor beta chains sequenced from one sample in a study of cytomegalovirus exposure and HLA in healthy donors. It was with 60 Vbeta and 13 Jbeta primers that the PCR ran. Method: immunoSEQ multiplex PCR; TCRdb's copy keeps in-frame clones and lacks some. Here the sample spans about 150,000 clones, 82% being singletons. Sequencing was carried out using PBMCs. All receptors derive from a woman aged 45 to 65 in good health and CMV-seropositive.

This rearrangement joins TRBV7-2 to TRBJ2-1; TRBD1 matches at 7 bases. This CDR3 has 14 amino acids. Trimming at V came to 6 bases and at J to 10 bases, leaving 12 bases not matched to a gene. Germline values: CDR1 SGHTA, CDR2 FQGNSA. The CDR3 is CASRTGTEAREQFF. For the CDR3, the DNA is TGTGCCAGCAGGACCGGGACAGAGGCTAGGGAGCAGTTCTTC.

This chain links TRBV27 with TRBJ1-1; a weak D match, TRBD1 (6 bases). This CDR3 has 13 amino acids. Germline CDR1 MNHEY, CDR2 SMNVEV (reference sequence). V gave up 6 bases and J gave up 4 bases, with 12 bases separating them. The CDR3, as DNA: TGTGCCAGCAGCGGGGGGGCGGGCACTGAAGCTTTCTTT. Its protein product is CASSGGAGTEAFF.

The rearrangement joins TRBV29-1 to TRBJ2-5; TRBD1 matches at 8 bases. Losses at the gene ends were 8 bases for V and 5 bases for J; bases not matched to a gene: 13. Germline V gene sequence: CDR1 SQVTM, CDR2 ANQGSEA. CDR3 size: 14 residues. The CDR3, as DNA: TGCAGCATCCTCAGGGGGCAGGGGCGGGAGACCCAGTACTTC. Amino acid sequence: CSILRGQGRETQYF. Variable domain in full (rest from reference TRBV29-1 and TRBJ2-5): SAVISQKPSRDICQRGTSLTIQCQVDSQVTMMFWYRQQPGQSLTLIATANQGSEATYESGFVIDKFPISRPNLTFSTLTVSNMSPEDSSIYLCSILRGQGRETQYFGPGTRLLVL.

This sequence joins TRBV4-2 and TRBJ1-5, with unresolved D. V shed 0 bases and J shed 3 bases, with 21 bases lying between them. The CDR3 extends over 19 amino acids. The germline gives CDR1 LGHNA, CDR2 YNFKEQ. The CDR3 DNA reads TGTGCCAGCAGCCAAGATAGGATCCAGGTGAGAGGGTACAATCAGCCCCAGCATTTT. This sequence encodes CASSQDRIQVRGYNQPQHF.

This clone appeared once. The J gene is TRBJ2-1, the V gene TRBV27; TRBD1 agrees at 10 bases. This CDR3 contains 17 residues. Per the germline V gene, CDR1 is MNHEY and CDR2 is SMNVEV (reference sequence). The V gene end was trimmed by 5 bases and the J gene end by 1 base; junction bases not matched to a gene: 8. The CDR3, as DNA: TGTGCCAGCAGTGGGGGACAGGGGAGGACTTCCTACAATGAGCAGTTCTTC. It yields the protein CASSGGQGRTSYNEQFF.

CDR3 loop: CASTQAGGPRGELFF. The CDR3 DNA follows: TGTGCCAGTACTCAGGCGGGGGGCCCCAGGGGGGAGCTGTTTTTT. This chain connects TRBV19 to TRBJ2-2; 8 bases align to TRBD2. Germline V gene data show CDR1 as LNHDA and CDR2 as SQIVND (reference sequence). The V gene end was trimmed by 7 bases and the J gene end by 8 bases; junction bases not matched to a gene: 12. This CDR3 is built from 15 residues.

This rearrangement joins TRBV6-1 to TRBJ1-1, with 8 positions matching TRBD1. From germline, CDR1 is MNHNS and CDR2 SASEGT. CDR3 size: 15 residues. The trim removed 1 base at V and 2 bases at J, leaving 3 bases unmatched. This CDR3 reads CASSEGQGQNTEAFF. The CDR3 DNA is TGTGCCAGCAGTGAAGGACAGGGGCAAAACACTGAAGCTTTCTTT.

The chain is built from TRBV10-3 and TRBJ2-5, with 7 nucleotides matching TRBD2. The better agreement between TRBJ2-7 and the DNA end casts doubt on the J call. The CDR3 consists of 15 residues. Germline CDR1 and CDR2: ENHRY and SYGVKD. The CDR3 spells CAISGFAGEIYEQYF. CDR3 nucleotides: TGTGCCATCAGTGGGTTCGCGGGGGAAATCTACGAGCAGTACTTC.

The V and J genes are TRBV30 and TRBJ1-6, with 7 bases fitting TRBD1. Germline V gene data show CDR1 as GTSNPN and CDR2 as SVGIG (reference sequence). With V trimmed by 4 bases and J by 10 bases, 7 bases remained unmatched. The CDR3 consists of 13 residues. CDR3 sequence: CAWTGGGGSPLHF. The CDR3 nucleotides read TGTGCCTGGACGGGAGGGGGCGGATCACCCCTCCACTTT. Full variable domain (remainder filled in from reference TRBV30 and TRBJ1-6): SQTIHQWPATLVQPVGSPLSLECTVEGTSNPNLYWYRQAAGRGLQLLFYSVGIGQISSEVPQNLSASRPQDRQFILSSKKLLLSDSGFYLCAWTGGGGSPLHFGNGTRLTVT.

V is TRBV27 and J is TRBJ2-2; 9 nucleotides align to TRBD1. Trimming removed 8 bases from V and 7 bases from J; junction bases left unmatched: 29. Germline-derived CDR1 and CDR2 are MNHEY and SMNVEV (reference sequence). This CDR3 contains 21 residues. The chain's CDR3 is CASAITPPGTGRTRRGGELFF. The CDR3 coding sequence is TGTGCCAGCGCCATTACGCCACCCGGGACAGGGAGGACACGCCGGGGCGGGGAGCTGTTTTTT.

This rearrangement joins TRBV7-6 to TRBJ2-2; D is possibly TRBD2 (6 bases). V was clipped by 6 bases and J by 4 bases, with 18 bases between them. The CDR3 contains 16 residues. Per germline, CDR1 SGHVS and CDR2 FNYEAQ. CDR3 sequence reads: CASRTSPGGTTGELFF. For the CDR3, the DNA is TGTGCCAGCAGAACCTCGCCGGGCGGGACCACCGGGGAGCTGTTTTTT.

The V and J genes are TRBV7-9 and TRBJ1-6; D is unclear. From germline, CDR1 is SEHNR and CDR2 FQNEAQ (reference sequence). Trimming pared 1 base from V and 7 bases from J, leaving 11 bases between. This CDR3 spans 15 amino acids. The CDR3 loop is CASSLEAGLNSPLHF. The CDR3 nucleotides are TGTGCCAGCAGCTTAGAGGCAGGCCTGAATTCACCCCTCCACTTT. Full variable domain (rest looked up from reference TRBV7-9 and TRBJ1-6): DTGVSQNPRHKITKRGQNVTFRCDPISEHNRLYWYRQTLGQGPEFLTYFQNEAQLEKSRLLSDRFSAERPKGSFSTLEIQRTEQGDSAMYLCASSLEAGLNSPLHFGNGTRLTVT.

This clone came up a few times. The CDR3 sequence is CASSGTGLNEKLFF. CDR3 coding DNA: TGTGCCAGCAGTGGGACAGGGCTGAATGAAAAACTGTTTTTT. The J gene is TRBJ1-4, the V gene TRBV6-1; 8 bases map to TRBD1. V shed 4 bases and J 5 bases; nucleotides not matched to a gene: 3. The CDR3 contains 14 residues. Germline assignment: CDR1 MNHNS and CDR2 SASEGT.

V gene TRBV6-6 combines with J gene TRBJ2-2; the match to TRBD1 covers 11 bases. This CDR3 has 15 amino acids. V shed 5 bases and J 4 bases; nucleotides not matched to a gene: 3. CDR1 is MNHNY and CDR2 is SVGAGI in the germline V gene (reference sequence). The CDR3 is CASSTGQGATGELFF. For the CDR3, the DNA is TGTGCCAGCAGTACTGGACAGGGGGCCACCGGGGAGCTGTTTTTT.

The V call is TRBV7-2, the J call TRBJ2-3; tentatively, D is TRBD1 (5 bases). The CDR3 runs to 15 residues. Germline-derived CDR1 and CDR2 are SGHTA and FQGNSA. V gave up 5 bases and J gave up 4 bases, with 16 bases separating them. The CDR3 nucleotides are TGTGCCAGCAGCCTTACTGGGGCTGGGCCAGATACGCAGTATTTT. Translation: CASSLTGAGPDTQYF.

In its sample, this clone was seen once. The chain employs TRBV27 and TRBJ1-5; TRBD1 might be the D (6 bases). V lost 4 bases and J 2 bases, leaving 9 bases between the germline ends. CDR1 MNHEY and CDR2 SMNVEV come from the germline V gene (reference sequence). This CDR3 comprises 14 residues. CDR3 nucleotide sequence: TGTGCCAGCAGTTGGGGGGGCGGCAATCAGCCCCAGCATTTT. It yields the protein CASSWGGGNQPQHF.

The chain employs TRBV9 and TRBJ1-1; 10 nucleotides agree with TRBD1. CDR1 is SGDLS, CDR2 YYNGEE, per germline. The CDR3 sequence is 15 residues long. V was clipped by 0 bases and J by 4 bases; unmatched bases: 3. CDR3 sequence (DNA): TGTGCCAGCAGCGTAGTCGGGGACAGGGGCACTGAAGCTTTCTTT. Translating gives CASSVVGDRGTEAFF.

This rearrangement joins TRBV6-1 to TRBJ2-4; possible D gene TRBD1, 6 bases. Germline-derived CDR1 and CDR2 are MNHNS and SASEGT. CDR3 length: 15 residues. Trimming pared 3 bases from V and 6 bases from J, leaving 15 bases between. The CDR3: CASSESRGTRNIQYF. The DNA of the CDR3 is TGTGCCAGCAGTGAGTCGAGGGGGACACGAAACATTCAGTACTTC.

This clone is a singleton in its sample. J is TRBJ2-7 and V is TRBV10-1, with 8 positions matching TRBD1. CDR3 length equals 15 residues. CDR1 is WNHNN, CDR2 SYGVQD, per germline (reference sequence). V lost 2 bases, J lost 0 bases, and 3 bases stayed unmatched. Here the CDR3 DNA reads TGCGCCAGCAGTGAGGGGGGGACAGGCTCCTACGAGCAGTACTTC. It encodes CASSEGGTGSYEQYF.